The rows below give T cell receptor beta chains drawn from one sample of a study of shared clonotypes between healthy human individuals. The protocol was immunoSEQ multiplex PCR, while the TCRdb copy is restricted to in-frame clones and leaves out a portion. The sample lists some 1,900,000 clones; over 85% were seen once. Input material: naive CD8+ T cells sorted from blood. The receptors stem from a man between 18 and 29 years old in good health. Both conserved end residues are part of each CDR3. D genes are given only for firm matches. Only some rows state a clone size, as once, few, many or a class for expanded clones.

D	V	size	J	DNA	CDR3
TRBD2	TRBV4-3	.	TRBJ2-2	TGCGCCAGCAGCCAACAGACTAGCGGGGCCGGGGAGCTGTTTTTT	CASSQQTSGAGELFF
.	TRBV27	.	TRBJ1-5	TGTGCCAGCAGTTTACACGGCTACAATCAGCCCCAGCATTTT	CASSLHGYNQPQHF
TRBD1	TRBV4-1	.	TRBJ1-4	TGCGCCAGCAGCCCCCGACGGGGACAGGGGAAAGAAAAACTGTTTTTT	CASSPRRGQGKEKLFF
.	TRBV7-9	.	TRBJ2-5	TGTGCCAGCAGCTTAGCCTCAGGGTACCAAGAGACCCAGTACTTC	CASSLASGYQETQYF
.	TRBV9	.	TRBJ2-7	TGTGCCAGCAGCGCCGACAGCTACGAGCAGTACTTC	CASSADSYEQYF
.	TRBV7-9	.	TRBJ2-7	TGTGCCAGCAGCTTAGGACGGGCCTACGAGCAGTACTTC	CASSLGRAYEQYF
TRBD2	TRBV7-9	.	TRBJ2-1	TGTGCCAGCAGCTTATCAGCGGGAGAGCTTAGCAATGAGCAGTTCTTC	CASSLSAGELSNEQFF
.	TRBV5-6	once	TRBJ2-3	TGTGCCAGCAGCTTCCTAGCAGATACGCAGTATTTT	CASSFLADTQYF
.	TRBV5-4	.	TRBJ2-5	TGTGCCAGCAGCATCGGGGGAGAAGAGACCCAGTACTTC	CASSIGGEETQYF
.	TRBV9	once	TRBJ1-4	TGTGCCAGCAGCGTAGCGGCAGGGACTCGGGAAAAACTGTTTTTT	CASSVAAGTREKLFF
.	TRBV5-4	.	TRBJ2-2	TGTGCCAGCAGCTCGCCGGGACTTTCCGGGGAGCTGTTTTTT	CASSSPGLSGELFF
.	TRBV7-9	.	TRBJ2-7	TGTGCCAGCAGCTTAGTTGGGTTTAATAGCCACGAGCAGTACTTC	CASSLVGFNSHEQYF
TRBD1	TRBV9	.	TRBJ2-1	TGTGCCAGCAGTCTAGGGAGTTCGACAGGGCCCTACAATGAGCAGTTCTTC	CASSLGSSTGPYNEQFF
.	TRBV30	.	TRBJ2-7	TGTGCCTGGAGTGTTGGACAAGCCTACGAGCAGTACTTC	CAWSVGQAYEQYF
.	TRBV5-3	.	TRBJ1-6	TGTGCCAGAAGCTTGCCCGTTGGGGTAAGGGCACCCCTCCACTTT	CARSLPVGVRAPLHF
.	TRBV5-6	.	TRBJ2-3	TGTGCCAGCAGCTTGGTAGGGGATGGCACAGATACGCAGTATTTT	CASSLVGDGTDTQYF
.	TRBV6-5	.	TRBJ1-6	TGTGCCAGCGCAGGCGGATGGAATTCACCCCTCCACTTT	CASAGGWNSPLHF